A selection of T cell receptor beta chains follows, all from one sample in a study of control samples from healthy donors and cancer patients. TCRdb's table, derived via immunoSEQ multiplex PCR, lists solely in-frame clones and lacks some. The sample records around 68,000 clones, over 65% being singletons. Sequences were obtained from blood. These receptors originate from a man aged 45-65 years in good health. Each CDR3 is given with its conserved first and last residue. A D gene is named only where the DNA matches it firmly. Only part of the rows carry a size: once, few, many, or a class if the clone is expanded.

V gene: TRBV3-1/TRBV3-2; D gene: TRBD2; J gene: TRBJ2-5; clone size: -; CDR3 DNA: TGTGCCAGCAGCCAAGCATGGGACTATCAGTACTTC; CDR3 protein: CASSQAWDYQYF
V gene: TRBV9; D gene: -; J gene: TRBJ2-3; clone size: -; CDR3 DNA: TGTGCCAGCAGCGTAGTTCAGGACGAGACAGATACGCAGTATTTT; CDR3 protein: CASSVVQDETDTQYF
V gene: TRBV6-1; D gene: TRBD1; J gene: TRBJ1-2; clone size: few; CDR3 DNA: TGTGCCAGCAGTGAAGAAGGGGGCAGGAACTATGGCTACACCTTC; CDR3 protein: CASSEEGGRNYGYTF
V gene: TRBV2; D gene: -; J gene: TRBJ1-4; clone size: -; CDR3 DNA: TGTGCCAGCAGGGGTTTAACTAATGAAAAACTGTTTTTT; CDR3 protein: CASRGLTNEKLFF
V gene: TRBV7-2; D gene: TRBD1; J gene: TRBJ2-1; clone size: once; CDR3 DNA: TGTGCCAGCAGCGGAAATCCCGACAGGGCTCGTGAGCAGTTCTTC; CDR3 protein: CASSGNPDRAREQFF
V gene: TRBV9; D gene: TRBD2; J gene: TRBJ2-1; clone size: -; CDR3 DNA: TGTGCCAGCAGCGTAGGACTAGCGGGAGGGCAGAGTGAGCAGTTCTTC; CDR3 protein: CASSVGLAGGQSEQFF
V gene: TRBV10-3; D gene: -; J gene: TRBJ2-1; clone size: -; CDR3 DNA: TGTGCCATCAGTGAGAGGGCGCCCTCAGACTTCTACAATGAGCAGTTCTTC; CDR3 protein: CAISERAPSDFYNEQFF
V gene: TRBV9; D gene: TRBD1; J gene: TRBJ2-5; clone size: -; CDR3 DNA: TGTGCCAGCAGCGGGGACAGGGGGCGGGAGACCCAGTACTTC; CDR3 protein: CASSGDRGRETQYF
V gene: TRBV7-9; D gene: -; J gene: TRBJ1-4; clone size: -; CDR3 DNA: TGTGCCAGCAGCTCACGGTCGCTCAGCGAGAAACTGTTTTTT; CDR3 protein: CASSSRSLSEKLFF
V gene: TRBV6-5; D gene: -; J gene: TRBJ2-1; clone size: -; CDR3 DNA: TGTGCCAGCAGACTCAGCGGAAACAATGAGCAGTTCTTC; CDR3 protein: CASRLSGNNEQFF
V gene: TRBV29-1; D gene: TRBD2; J gene: TRBJ2-1; clone size: -; CDR3 DNA: TGCAGCGTTGAGGGGCTAGCGGGAGGGCCCACCAGTCAGTCCAGCTCCTACAATGAGCAGTTCTTC; CDR3 protein: CSVEGLAGGPTSQSSSYNEQFF
V gene: TRBV7-8; D gene: -; J gene: TRBJ1-5; clone size: -; CDR3 DNA: TGTGCCAGCAGCTTAGCGGCAGGATATAGCAATCAGCCCCAGCATTTT; CDR3 protein: CASSLAAGYSNQPQHF
V gene: TRBV4-1; D gene: TRBD2; J gene: TRBJ2-2; clone size: -; CDR3 DNA: TGCGCCAGCACCACTTTCTCTAGCGGGAGGGCCACCGGGGAGCTGTTTTTT; CDR3 protein: CASTTFSSGRATGELFF
V gene: TRBV6-5; D gene: -; J gene: TRBJ2-7; clone size: -; CDR3 DNA: TGTGCCAGCATGGGATACGAGCAGTACTTC; CDR3 protein: CASMGYEQYF
V gene: TRBV18; D gene: -; J gene: TRBJ2-5; clone size: few; CDR3 DNA: TGTGCCACCAAAAACCAAGAGACCCAGTACTTC; CDR3 protein: CATKNQETQYF
V gene: TRBV28; D gene: TRBD1; J gene: TRBJ1-6; clone size: many; CDR3 DNA: TGTGCCAGCAGGACAGGGGGGGTGTTTAATTCACCCCTCCACTTT; CDR3 protein: CASRTGGVFNSPLHF
V gene: TRBV6-5; D gene: -; J gene: TRBJ2-1; clone size: -; CDR3 DNA: TGTGCCAGCAGTTCGCACCCTAGTGGCAGGGGCACATTCTTC; CDR3 protein: CASSSHPSGRGTFF
V gene: TRBV21-1; D gene: -; J gene: TRBJ2-7; clone size: few; CDR3 DNA: TGTGCCAGCAGCAAGGGACTAGCGGGATCATACGAGCAGTACTTC; CDR3 protein: CASSKGLAGSYEQYF
V gene: TRBV10-3; D gene: TRBD2; J gene: TRBJ2-5; clone size: -; CDR3 DNA: TGTGCCGCCGCCGGGACTAGCGTCTCAGAGACCCAGTACTTC; CDR3 protein: CAAAGTSVSETQYF
V gene: TRBV7-3; D gene: -; J gene: TRBJ2-2; clone size: -; CDR3 DNA: TGTGCCAGTGGGGGTTCCCCCGGGGAGCTGTTTTTT; CDR3 protein: CASGGSPGELFF
V gene: TRBV15; D gene: TRBD1; J gene: TRBJ2-7; clone size: -; CDR3 DNA: TGTGCCACCTCGGACAGGGTTTCTTTTGAGCAGTACTTC; CDR3 protein: CATSDRVSFEQYF
V gene: TRBV5-6; D gene: TRBD1; J gene: TRBJ2-7; clone size: -; CDR3 DNA: TGTGCCAGCAGCCGGGACAGGGACCTTTACTCCTACGAGCAGTACTTC; CDR3 protein: CASSRDRDLYSYEQYF
V gene: TRBV2; D gene: -; J gene: TRBJ2-2; clone size: -; CDR3 DNA: TGTGCCGGGTCACCCGGGGGTGCCGGGGAGCTGTTTTTT; CDR3 protein: CAGSPGGAGELFF
V gene: TRBV19; D gene: TRBD1; J gene: TRBJ2-2; clone size: -; CDR3 DNA: TGTGCCAGTAGTCCACAGGGGTTGGGAACCGGGGAGCTGTTTTTT; CDR3 protein: CASSPQGLGTGELFF
V gene: TRBV3-1/TRBV3-2; D gene: -; J gene: TRBJ2-1; clone size: -; CDR3 DNA: TGTGCCAGCAGCCAAGAGCGAGTAGGTGAGCAGTTCTTC; CDR3 protein: CASSQERVGEQFF
V gene: TRBV19; D gene: -; J gene: TRBJ2-7; clone size: -; CDR3 DNA: TGTGCCATCGTGTATGGAGACTCCCGCCACGAGCAGTACTTC; CDR3 protein: CAIVYGDSRHEQYF
V gene: TRBV19; D gene: TRBD1; J gene: TRBJ1-1; clone size: -; CDR3 DNA: TGTGCCAGTGGTAAAACAGGGGGCACTGAAGCTTTCTTT; CDR3 protein: CASGKTGGTEAFF
V gene: TRBV9; D gene: -; J gene: TRBJ2-3; clone size: -; CDR3 DNA: TGTGCCAGCAGCAGGGGGACCCCGCCAGATACGCAGTATTTT; CDR3 protein: CASSRGTPPDTQYF
V gene: TRBV3-1/TRBV3-2; D gene: TRBD1; J gene: TRBJ1-2; clone size: many; CDR3 DNA: TGTGCCAGCAGCCCGAGCGGCGGGACAGGGCATGGCTACACCTTC; CDR3 protein: CASSPSGGTGHGYTF
V gene: TRBV11-3; D gene: TRBD1; J gene: TRBJ2-5; clone size: -; CDR3 DNA: TGTGCCAGCAGACCCCGAGCAGGGGGCGCAGGTCAAGAGACCCAGTACTTC; CDR3 protein: CASRPRAGGAGQETQYF
V gene: TRBV6-4; D gene: -; J gene: TRBJ1-2; clone size: -; CDR3 DNA: TGTGCCAGCAGTGATCTTGTTGGGCAGGGTACTAACTATGGCTACACCTTC; CDR3 protein: CASSDLVGQGTNYGYTF
V gene: TRBV28; D gene: TRBD2; J gene: TRBJ2-5; clone size: few; CDR3 DNA: TGTGCCAGCAGTCTGTCGCCCGGACTAGGTAGTTTTGAGGAGACCCAGTACTTC; CDR3 protein: CASSLSPGLGSFEETQYF
V gene: TRBV10-2; D gene: -; J gene: TRBJ2-1; clone size: -; CDR3 DNA: TGCGCCAGCAATCCTTTGGGGGGAAATGAGCAGTTCTTC; CDR3 protein: CASNPLGGNEQFF
V gene: TRBV7-3; D gene: TRBD2; J gene: TRBJ2-3; clone size: -; CDR3 DNA: TGTGCCAGCAGCGCCACTAGCGGACTGGGGAATACGCAGTATTTT; CDR3 protein: CASSATSGLGNTQYF
V gene: TRBV29-1; D gene: -; J gene: TRBJ1-2; clone size: -; CDR3 DNA: TGCAGCAGCCGCGACCCAAACCGGGACGGCCCGGATGGCTACACCTTC; CDR3 protein: CSSRDPNRDGPDGYTF
V gene: TRBV28; D gene: -; J gene: TRBJ1-1; clone size: -; CDR3 DNA: TGTGCCAGCAGTTTCGACGAGGGGCGGGACACTGAAGCTTTCTTT; CDR3 protein: CASSFDEGRDTEAFF
V gene: TRBV23-1; D gene: -; J gene: TRBJ1-2; clone size: -; CDR3 DNA: TGCGCCACCATAGACTCCCGGGGCCTCAAGGACTATGGCTACACCTTC; CDR3 protein: CATIDSRGLKDYGYTF
V gene: TRBV6-5; D gene: TRBD1; J gene: TRBJ1-2; clone size: -; CDR3 DNA: TGTGCCAGCAGGGGGGCACAGGGGAAGGGCTATGGCTACACCTTC; CDR3 protein: CASRGAQGKGYGYTF
V gene: TRBV27; D gene: TRBD2; J gene: TRBJ2-2; clone size: -; CDR3 DNA: TGTGCCAGCAGTACACTAGCGGGAGGGCTCACCGGGGAGCTGTTTTTT; CDR3 protein: CASSTLAGGLTGELFF
V gene: TRBV19; D gene: TRBD2; J gene: TRBJ2-7; clone size: few; CDR3 DNA: TGTGCCAGACCCCCCGGCCTAGCGGAGTCCTACGAGCAGTACTTC; CDR3 protein: CARPPGLAESYEQYF
V gene: TRBV30; D gene: TRBD2; J gene: TRBJ2-1; clone size: -; CDR3 DNA: TGTGCCTGGAGTGTCGGACTAGCGGGAGGATATGAGCAGTTCTTC; CDR3 protein: CAWSVGLAGGYEQFF
V gene: TRBV24-1; D gene: TRBD1; J gene: TRBJ1-5; clone size: -; CDR3 DNA: TGTGCCACCAGTGACCCAACAGGGGGCAATCAGCCCCAGCATTTT; CDR3 protein: CATSDPTGGNQPQHF
V gene: TRBV19; D gene: TRBD1; J gene: TRBJ2-3; clone size: -; CDR3 DNA: TGTGCCAGTAGTATAACAGGGGGGATAGATACGCAGTATTTT; CDR3 protein: CASSITGGIDTQYF
V gene: TRBV29-1; D gene: TRBD2; J gene: TRBJ2-1; clone size: -; CDR3 DNA: TGCAGCGTCCTTCAACTAGCGGCCAGGAGCAATGAGCAGTTCTTC; CDR3 protein: CSVLQLAARSNEQFF
V gene: TRBV2; D gene: -; J gene: TRBJ1-5; clone size: -; CDR3 DNA: TGTGCCAGCAAGTGGGACGGTAGCAATCAGCCCCAGCATTTT; CDR3 protein: CASKWDGSNQPQHF
V gene: TRBV6-5; D gene: -; J gene: TRBJ1-5; clone size: -; CDR3 DNA: TGTGCCAGCAGTTCTGCGAATGTTGGTCAGCCCCAGCATTTT; CDR3 protein: CASSSANVGQPQHF
V gene: TRBV20-1; D gene: -; J gene: TRBJ2-7; clone size: -; CDR3 DNA: TGCAGTGCTCGGGTTATCGACGAGCAGTACTTC; CDR3 protein: CSARVIDEQYF
V gene: TRBV20-1; D gene: -; J gene: TRBJ2-3; clone size: -; CDR3 DNA: TGCAGTGCTGAGACCACAGATACGCAGTATTTT; CDR3 protein: CSAETTDTQYF
V gene: TRBV2; D gene: -; J gene: TRBJ2-3; clone size: -; CDR3 DNA: TGTGCCAGCCGGGACTCCTCGGATACGCAGTATTTT; CDR3 protein: CASRDSSDTQYF